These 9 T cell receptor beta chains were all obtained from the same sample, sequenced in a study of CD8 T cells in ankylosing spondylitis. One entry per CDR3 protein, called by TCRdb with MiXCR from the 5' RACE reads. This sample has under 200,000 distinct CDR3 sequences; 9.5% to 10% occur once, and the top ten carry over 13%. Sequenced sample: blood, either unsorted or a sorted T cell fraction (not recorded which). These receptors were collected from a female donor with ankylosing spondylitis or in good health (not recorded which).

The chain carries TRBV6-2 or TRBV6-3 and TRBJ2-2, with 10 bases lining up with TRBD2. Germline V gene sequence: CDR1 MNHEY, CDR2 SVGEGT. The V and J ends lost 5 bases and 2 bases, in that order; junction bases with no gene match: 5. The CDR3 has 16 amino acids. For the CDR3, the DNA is TGTGCCAGCAGTCCTCTAGCGGGAGAAAACACCGGGGAGCTGTTTTTT. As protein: CASSPLAGENTGELFF.

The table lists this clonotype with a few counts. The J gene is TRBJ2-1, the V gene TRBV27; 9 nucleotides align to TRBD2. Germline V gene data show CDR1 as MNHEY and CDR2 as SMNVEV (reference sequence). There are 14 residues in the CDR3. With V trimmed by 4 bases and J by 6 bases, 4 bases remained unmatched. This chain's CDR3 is CASSSGTSFNEQFF. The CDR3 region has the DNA TGTGCCAGCAGTTCGGGGACTAGCTTCAATGAGCAGTTCTTC.

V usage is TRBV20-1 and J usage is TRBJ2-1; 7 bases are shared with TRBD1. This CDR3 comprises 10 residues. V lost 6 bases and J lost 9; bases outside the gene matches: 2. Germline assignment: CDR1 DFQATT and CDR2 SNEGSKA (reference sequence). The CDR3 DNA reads TGCAGTGCCAGACAGGGTGAGCAGTTCTTC. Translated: CSARQGEQFF.

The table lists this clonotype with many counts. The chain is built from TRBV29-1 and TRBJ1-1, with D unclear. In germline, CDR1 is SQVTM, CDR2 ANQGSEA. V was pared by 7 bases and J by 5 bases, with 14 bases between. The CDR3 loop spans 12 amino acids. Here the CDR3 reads CSAFIGGTEAFF. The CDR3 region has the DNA TGCAGCGCCTTTATTGGTGGAACTGAAGCTTTCTTT.

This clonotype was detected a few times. CDR3 DNA: TGTGCCAGCAGCCAAGAGGAGGCAGGGCAAGAGACCCAGTACTTC. This sequence encodes CASSQEEAGQETQYF. J is TRBJ2-5 and V is TRBV3-1; D may be TRBD1 or TRBD2 (5 bases each). Trimming cost V 0 bases and J 2 bases, with 10 bases left between them. Germline values: CDR1 LGHDT, CDR2 YNNKEL (reference sequence). The CDR3 contains 15 residues.

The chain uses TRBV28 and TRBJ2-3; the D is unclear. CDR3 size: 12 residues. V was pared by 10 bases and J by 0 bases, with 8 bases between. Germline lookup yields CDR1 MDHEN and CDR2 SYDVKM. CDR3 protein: CATTGSTDTQYF. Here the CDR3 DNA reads TGTGCCACCACGGGCAGCACAGATACGCAGTATTTT. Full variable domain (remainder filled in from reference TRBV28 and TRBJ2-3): DVKVTQSSRYLVKRTGEKVFLECVQDMDHENMFWYRQDPGLGLRLIYFSYDVKMKEKGDIPEGYSVSREKKERFSLILESASTNQTSMYLCATTGSTDTQYFGPGTRLTVL.

The CDR3 DNA reads TGTGCCAGCAGTTTACAAGGAGTAGGGACTGAAGCTTTCTTT. It translates to CASSLQGVGTEAFF. V and J are TRBV28 and TRBJ1-1; D unclear. V was trimmed by 2 bases and J by 5 bases, leaving 12 bases between them. CDR3 length equals 14 residues. Germline V gives CDR1 MDHEN, CDR2 SYDVKM.

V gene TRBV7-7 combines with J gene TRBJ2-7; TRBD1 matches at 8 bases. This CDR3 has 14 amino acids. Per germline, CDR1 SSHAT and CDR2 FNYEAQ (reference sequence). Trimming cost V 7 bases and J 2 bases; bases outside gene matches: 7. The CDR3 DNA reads TGTGCCAGCATCAAAAACAGGGGGACCTACGAGCAGTACTTC. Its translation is CASIKNRGTYEQYF.

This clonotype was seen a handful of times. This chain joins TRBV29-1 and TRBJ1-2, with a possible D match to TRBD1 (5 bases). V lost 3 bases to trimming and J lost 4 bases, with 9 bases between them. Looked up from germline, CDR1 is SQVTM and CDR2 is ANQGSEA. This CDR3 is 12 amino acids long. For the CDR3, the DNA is TGCAGCGTTGACGGGGCGGGCTATGGCTACACCTTC. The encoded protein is CSVDGAGYGYTF.